Shown below are 8 T cell receptor beta chains from a single sample sequenced in a study of cytomegalovirus exposure and HLA in healthy donors (dated by TCRdb to the late 2010s). The library came from the immunoSEQ multiplex PCR assay. For the multiplex PCR, a mixture combining 60 forward primers for TCR Vbeta segments and 13 reverse primers for TCR Jbeta segments was used. The source is immuneACCESS, and TCRdb retained only in-frame sequences with V and J called. Part of the clones is not carried over; for the studies checked, unresolved V genes explain less than half of this, and the remainder is unexplained. The sample table shows around 130,000 clones, and roughly three quarters are seen once. Under 3.5% of the sample lies in the top ten. The sequenced material came from PBMCs. These receptors were collected from a young man in good health and CMV-seronegative.

The V and J genes are TRBV5-1 and TRBJ2-3, with a tentative D call TRBD1 (5 bases). From germline, CDR1 is SGHRS and CDR2 YFSETQ. The CDR3 has 15 residues. V was clipped by 2 bases and J by 4 bases, with 14 bases between them. The CDR3 loop is CASSFNRQNPDTQYF. CDR3 DNA: TGCGCCAGCAGCTTTAACCGACAGAATCCAGATACGCAGTATTTT.

The chain combines TRBV5-6 with TRBJ2-1; 9 nucleotides match TRBD2. CDR1 and CDR2 from the germline V gene are SGHDT and YYEEEE. This CDR3 has 17 residues. The V segment lost 4 bases and the J segment 7 bases; nucleotides outside the gene matches: 15. CDR3 DNA: TGTGCCAGCAGCAAATTGCCCGTAGCGGGAGTGGGGAATGAGCAGTTCTTC. Protein: CASSKLPVAGVGNEQFF.

This clone was recorded only once. The chain has TRBV4-3 and TRBJ2-3; unclear D gene. V shed 0 bases and J shed 0 bases, with 13 bases lying between them. The CDR3 length is 17 residues. Germline V gene sequence: CDR1 LGHNA, CDR2 YSLEER. The CDR3 here is CASSQEVGGASTDTQYF. The DNA for the CDR3 is TGCGCCAGCAGCCAAGAAGTAGGCGGAGCTAGCACAGATACGCAGTATTTT.

V gene TRBV6-5 combines with J gene TRBJ1-4; TRBD1 matches at 7 bases. The CDR3 spans 15 residues. CDR1 is MNHEY, CDR2 SVGAGI, per germline. V lost 6 bases, J lost 4 bases, and 8 bases stayed unmatched. The CDR3 loop is CASSRGTVSNEKLFF. The CDR3 region has the DNA TGTGCCAGCAGCAGAGGGACAGTTAGTAATGAAAAACTGTTTTTT.

J is TRBJ1-5 and V is TRBV28; 9 bases line up with TRBD1. The V segment lost 5 bases and the J segment 4 bases; nucleotides outside the gene matches: 6. Per germline, CDR1 MDHEN and CDR2 SYDVKM. The CDR3 runs 15 residues. The CDR3, as DNA: TGTGCCAGCAGTGTCGGGGGACAGGGAAATCAGCCCCAGCATTTT. Protein sequence: CASSVGGQGNQPQHF.

The rearrangement joins TRBV11-2 to TRBJ2-1; tentative D call: TRBD2 (6 bases). Trimming left V 4 bases short and J 7 bases short, with 14 bases between. The V gene's germline CDR1 is SGHAT and CDR2 FQNNGV. The CDR3 extends over 14 amino acids. The CDR3 region is CASSSTRPANEQFF. The CDR3 nucleotides are TGTGCCAGCAGCTCGACTAGGCCGGCAAATGAGCAGTTCTTC.

CDR3 amino acids: CASSHRDKTYNEQFF. The CDR3 coding sequence is TGCGCCAGCAGCCACCGGGACAAGACCTACAATGAGCAGTTCTTC. The chain couples TRBV4-3 to TRBJ2-1; D perhaps matches TRBD1 (6 bases). Germline CDR1 and CDR2: LGHNA and YSLEER. The CDR3 contains 15 residues. Between the trimmed V and J ends, which lost 3 bases and 2 bases, there was a span of 11 bases.

The genes are TRBV7-2 and TRBJ2-3; TRBD2 matches at 7 bases. Germline trimming cut 5 bases from V and 2 bases from J; bases unmatched to any gene: 7. There are 15 residues in the CDR3. Germline V gene data show CDR1 as SGHTA and CDR2 as FQGNSA. For the CDR3, the DNA is TGTGCCAGCAGCCAAAGACTAGCAGACACAGATACGCAGTATTTT. Translation gives CASSQRLADTDTQYF.